These 5 T cell receptor beta chains originate from one sample sequenced in a study of coeliac disease. Sequenced by immunoSEQ multiplex PCR; TCRdb stores in-frame clones only, minus some. Among 3,500 to 4,500 clones, around 59% were seen once, and the ten largest hold 5.7%. The sequencing input was lymphocytes from the gut lamina propria. These receptors came from a man between 65 and 85 years old without celiac disease.

This clone was recorded once. The rearrangement joins TRBV6-5 to TRBJ1-3; D is unresolved. CDR1 and CDR2 (germline): MNHEY, SVGAGI. This CDR3 region has 13 residues. V lost 7 bases, J lost 0 bases, and 7 bases lay in between. Here the CDR3 reads CASTPSSGNTIYF. CDR3 sequence (DNA): TGTGCCAGCACCCCTAGCTCTGGAAACACCATATATTTT.

With respect to this clone: One end of the junction varies from germline; a read error may be responsible. This same CDR3 is encoded by further DNA sequences in the sample. This rearrangement joins TRBV5-4 to TRBJ2-2; D perhaps matches TRBD2 (7 bases). The germline gives CDR1 SGHNT, CDR2 YYREEE (reference sequence). CDR3 length: 16 residues. CDR3 sequence: CASSLSGGPNTGELFF. The CDR3 DNA follows: TGTGCTAGCAGCTTGTCCGGGGGGCCGAACACCGGGGAGCTGTTTTTT.

The chain couples TRBV4-1 to TRBJ1-5; TRBD1 agrees at 11 bases. With 4 bases clipped from V and 4 bases from J, the junction kept 6 bases outside the gene matches. This CDR3 is built from 16 residues. Germline loops: CDR1 MGHRA, CDR2 YSYEKL. CDR3: CASSPGQGVRNQPQHF. The CDR3 coding sequence is TGCGCCAGCAGCCCGGGACAGGGGGTTAGGAATCAGCCCCAGCATTTT.

The chain uses TRBV20-1 and TRBJ2-5; tentative D call: TRBD1 (6 bases). The germline gives CDR1 DFQATT, CDR2 SNEGSKA (reference sequence). The CDR3 is 11 amino acids. Trimming shortened V by 6 bases and J by 5 bases, and 10 bases separated the two germline ends. The CDR3 sequence is CSAGRGETQYF. The CDR3 nucleotides read TGCAGTGCCGGTAGGGGGGAGACCCAGTACTTC.

V is TRBV19 and J is TRBJ1-2, with TRBD1 matching over 9 bases. V was clipped by 3 bases and J by 4 bases; unmatched bases: 6. Germline V lookup: CDR1 LNHDA, CDR2 SQIVND (reference sequence). This CDR3 has 15 residues. The CDR3 is CASSIQDRGVYGYTF. The DNA of the CDR3 is TGTGCCAGTAGTATCCAGGACAGGGGTGTCTATGGCTACACCTTC.